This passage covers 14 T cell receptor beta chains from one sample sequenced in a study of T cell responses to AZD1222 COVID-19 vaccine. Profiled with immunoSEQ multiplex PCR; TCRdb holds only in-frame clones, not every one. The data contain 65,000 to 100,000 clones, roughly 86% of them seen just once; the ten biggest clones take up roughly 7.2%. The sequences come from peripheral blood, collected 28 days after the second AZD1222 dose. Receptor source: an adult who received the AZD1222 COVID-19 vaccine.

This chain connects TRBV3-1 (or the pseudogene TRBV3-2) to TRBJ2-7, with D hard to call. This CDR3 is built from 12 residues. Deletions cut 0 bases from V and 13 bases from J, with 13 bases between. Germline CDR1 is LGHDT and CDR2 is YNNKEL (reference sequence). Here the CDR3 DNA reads TGTGCCAGCAGCCAAGATTTTAGTCGCCTCTACTTC. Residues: CASSQDFSRLYF.

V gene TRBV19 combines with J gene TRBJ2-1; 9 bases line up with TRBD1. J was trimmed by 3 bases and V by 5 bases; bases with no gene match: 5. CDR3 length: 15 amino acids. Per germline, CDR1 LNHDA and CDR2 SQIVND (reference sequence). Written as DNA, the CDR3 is TGTGCCAGTAGTCCGGGACAGGGAATCTACAATGAGCAGTTCTTC. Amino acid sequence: CASSPGQGIYNEQFF.

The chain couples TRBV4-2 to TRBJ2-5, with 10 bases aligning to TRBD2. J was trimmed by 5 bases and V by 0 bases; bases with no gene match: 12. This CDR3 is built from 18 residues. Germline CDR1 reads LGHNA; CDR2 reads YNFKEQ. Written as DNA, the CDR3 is TGTGCCAGCAGCCAAGATCAGGCTAGCGGGAGAAGTTGGGAGACCCAGTACTTC. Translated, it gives CASSQDQASGRSWETQYF.

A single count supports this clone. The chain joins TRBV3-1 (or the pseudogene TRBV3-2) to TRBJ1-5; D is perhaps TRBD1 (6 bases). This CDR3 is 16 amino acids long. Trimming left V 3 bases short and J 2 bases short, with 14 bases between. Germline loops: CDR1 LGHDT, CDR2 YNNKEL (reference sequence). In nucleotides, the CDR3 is TGTGCCAGCAGCCAGTCCAGGGGTACGGGCAATCAGCCCCAGCATTTT. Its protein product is CASSQSRGTGNQPQHF.

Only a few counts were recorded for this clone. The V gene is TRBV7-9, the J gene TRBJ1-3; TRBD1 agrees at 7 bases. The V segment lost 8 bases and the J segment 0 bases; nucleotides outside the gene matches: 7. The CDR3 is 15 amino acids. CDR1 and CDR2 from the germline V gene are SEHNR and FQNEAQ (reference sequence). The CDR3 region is CASSSWDSSGNTIYF. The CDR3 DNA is TGTGCCAGCTCGTCATGGGACAGCTCTGGAAACACCATATATTTT. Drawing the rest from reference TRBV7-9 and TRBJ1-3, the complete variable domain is DTGVSQNPRHKITKRGQNVTFRCDPISEHNRLYWYRQTLGQGPEFLTYFQNEAQLEKSRLLSDRFSAERPKGSFSTLEIQRTEQGDSAMYLCASSSWDSSGNTIYFGEGSWLTVV.

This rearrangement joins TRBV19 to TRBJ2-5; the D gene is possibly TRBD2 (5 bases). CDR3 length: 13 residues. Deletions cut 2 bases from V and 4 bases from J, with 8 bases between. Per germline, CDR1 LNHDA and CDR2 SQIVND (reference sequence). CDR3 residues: CASSILGRETQYF. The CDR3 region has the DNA TGTGCCAGTAGTATACTAGGGAGAGAGACCCAGTACTTC.

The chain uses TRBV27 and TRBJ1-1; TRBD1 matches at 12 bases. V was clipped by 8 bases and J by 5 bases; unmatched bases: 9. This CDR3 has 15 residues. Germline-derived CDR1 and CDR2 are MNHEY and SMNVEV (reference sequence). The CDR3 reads CASVRDRGLVTEAFF. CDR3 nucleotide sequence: TGTGCCAGCGTCCGGGACAGGGGGCTGGTTACTGAAGCTTTCTTT.

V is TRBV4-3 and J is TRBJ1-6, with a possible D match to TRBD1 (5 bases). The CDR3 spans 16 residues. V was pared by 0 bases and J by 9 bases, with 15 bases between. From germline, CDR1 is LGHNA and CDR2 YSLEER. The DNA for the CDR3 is TGCGCCAGCAGCCAAGAGTCCCCCAGGGTCGGTTCACCCCTCCACTTT. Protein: CASSQESPRVGSPLHF.

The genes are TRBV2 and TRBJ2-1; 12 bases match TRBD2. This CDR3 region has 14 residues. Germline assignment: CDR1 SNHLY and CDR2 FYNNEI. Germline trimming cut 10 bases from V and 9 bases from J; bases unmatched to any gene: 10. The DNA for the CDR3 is TGTGCCACCGATCGGACTAGCGGGATCGGTGAGCAGTTCTTC. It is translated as CATDRTSGIGEQFF.

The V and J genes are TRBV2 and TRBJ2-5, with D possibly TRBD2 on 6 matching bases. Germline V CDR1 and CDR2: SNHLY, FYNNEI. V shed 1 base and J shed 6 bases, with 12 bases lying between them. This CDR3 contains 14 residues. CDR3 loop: CASSEGTGVQTQYF. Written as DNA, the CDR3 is TGTGCCAGCAGTGAAGGTACGGGAGTGCAGACCCAGTACTTC.

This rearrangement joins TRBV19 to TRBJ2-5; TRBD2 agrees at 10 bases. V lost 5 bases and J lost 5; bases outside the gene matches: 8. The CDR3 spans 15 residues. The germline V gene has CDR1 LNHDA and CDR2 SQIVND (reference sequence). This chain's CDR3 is CASSEGLAESETQYF. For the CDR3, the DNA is TGTGCCAGTAGTGAAGGACTAGCGGAGAGTGAGACCCAGTACTTC.

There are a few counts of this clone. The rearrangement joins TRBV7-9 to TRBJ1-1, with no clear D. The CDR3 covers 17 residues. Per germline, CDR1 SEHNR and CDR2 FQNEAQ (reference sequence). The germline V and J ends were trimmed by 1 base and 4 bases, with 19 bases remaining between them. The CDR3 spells CASSLVHWNPAGTEAFF. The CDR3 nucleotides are TGTGCCAGCAGCTTAGTCCATTGGAACCCGGCCGGCACTGAAGCTTTCTTT.

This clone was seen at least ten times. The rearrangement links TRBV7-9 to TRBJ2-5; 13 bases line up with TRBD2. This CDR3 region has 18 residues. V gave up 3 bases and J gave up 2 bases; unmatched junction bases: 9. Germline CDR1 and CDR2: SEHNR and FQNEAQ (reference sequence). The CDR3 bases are TGTGCCAGCAGCTTCGGACTAGCGGGAGTGTCGGTACAAGAGACCCAGTACTTC. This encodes CASSFGLAGVSVQETQYF.

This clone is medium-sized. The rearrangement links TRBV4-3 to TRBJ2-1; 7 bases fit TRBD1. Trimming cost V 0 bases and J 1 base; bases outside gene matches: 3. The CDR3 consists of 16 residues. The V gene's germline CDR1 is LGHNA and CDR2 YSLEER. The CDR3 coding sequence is TGCGCCAGCAGCCAAGATTCAGGGGGATCCTACAATGAGCAGTTCTTC. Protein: CASSQDSGGSYNEQFF.